What follows are 20 T cell receptor beta chains derived from one specimen sequenced in a study of blood T cell repertoires in COVID-19 (dated by TCRdb to between 2020 and 2021). Receptor libraries were prepared by the immunoSEQ multiplex PCR assay. Drawn from immuneACCESS, this table holds only the in-frame rearrangements with V and J called that TCRdb kept. Clones are partly lost; checked studies trace under half to an unresolved V gene and leave the rest unexplained. The sample profile shows fewer than 85,000 clones; around nine tenths of them were found once. The ten most abundant clones make up roughly 5.7% of the sample. Sequenced material: peripheral blood. The receptors derive from a man between 60 and 75 years old with acute or convalescent COVID-19.

The CDR3 bases are TGCGCCAGCAGCCCCGGGACTAGCGGACCTTACGAGCAGTACTTC. Amino acids: CASSPGTSGPYEQYF. The chain uses TRBV5-1 and TRBJ2-7; 11 nucleotides align to TRBD2. V lost 4 bases and J lost 4; bases outside the gene matches: 7. The CDR3 consists of 15 residues. Germline CDR1 and CDR2: SGHRS and YFSETQ.

The chain couples TRBV9 to TRBJ1-1, with D possibly being TRBD1 (6 bases). Germline V gene sequence: CDR1 SGDLS, CDR2 YYNGEE. The CDR3 consists of 15 residues. V lost 0 bases to trimming and J lost 1 base, with 10 bases between them. CDR3 sequence reads: CASSVEAGANTEAFF. The DNA of the CDR3 is TGTGCCAGCAGCGTAGAGGCAGGGGCGAACACTGAAGCTTTCTTT.

The chain has TRBV6-5 and TRBJ2-1; 10 nucleotides match TRBD2. CDR1 and CDR2 from the germline V gene are MNHEY and SVGAGI. The CDR3 length is 16 residues. The ends lost 4 bases at V and 5 bases at J; junction bases unmatched: 8. CDR3 residues: CASSSISGGFNNEQFF. CDR3 nucleotides: TGTGCCAGCAGTTCCATTAGCGGGGGGTTTAACAATGAGCAGTTCTTC.

The rearrangement joins TRBV18 to TRBJ1-2; 8 nucleotides agree with TRBD1. There are 13 residues in the CDR3. Germline-derived CDR1 and CDR2 are KGHSH and LQKENI. The V segment lost 3 bases and the J segment 3 bases; nucleotides outside the gene matches: 0. The CDR3, as DNA: TGTGCCAGCTCACCGGACAGGGACTATGGCTACACCTTC. Encoded protein: CASSPDRDYGYTF.

The gene calls are TRBV6-5 and TRBJ2-2; TRBD1 is a possible D gene (5 bases). The ends were cut back, 4 bases at V and 0 bases at J, with 6 bases in the middle. This CDR3 comprises 14 residues. Germline CDR1 and CDR2: MNHEY and SVGAGI. For the CDR3, the DNA is TGTGCCAGCAGTTCAGGGCCGAACACCGGGGAGCTGTTTTTT. As protein: CASSSGPNTGELFF.

The chain combines TRBV21-1 with TRBJ1-2; TRBD1 was called by the table and not checked on the DNA. TRBV21-1 is termed a pseudogene. The CDR3 consists of 15 residues. In nucleotides, the CDR3 is TGTGCCAGCAGCAAATTGGGCAGGGGGTATTGTGGCTACACCTTC. Translation gives CASSKLGRGYCGYTF.

The chain couples TRBV7-9 to TRBJ1-1; TRBD1 matches 8 bases. The CDR3 length is 13 residues. Germline CDR1 reads SEHNR; CDR2 reads FQNEAQ (reference sequence). V was clipped by 2 bases and J by 11 bases; unmatched bases: 7. The CDR3 loop reads CASSLMAGGDAFF. DNA for the CDR3: TGTGCCAGCAGCTTAATGGCAGGGGGCGATGCTTTCTTT. Drawing the rest from reference TRBV7-9 and TRBJ1-1, the complete variable domain is DTGVSQNPRHKITKRGQNVTFRCDPISEHNRLYWYRQTLGQGPEFLTYFQNEAQLEKSRLLSDRFSAERPKGSFSTLEIQRTEQGDSAMYLCASSLMAGGDAFFGQGTRLTVV.

This chain links TRBV7-2 with TRBJ2-3, with 8 bases lining up with TRBD2. The V gene end was trimmed by 5 bases and the J gene end by 0 bases; junction bases not matched to a gene: 16. The CDR3 loop spans 19 amino acids. CDR1 and CDR2 (germline): SGHTA, FQGNSA. CDR3 sequence reads: CASSPRTASGPTSTDTQYF. For the CDR3, the DNA is TGTGCCAGCAGCCCCCGTACGGCTAGCGGGCCGACTAGCACAGATACGCAGTATTTT.

The rearrangement links TRBV7-8 to TRBJ1-1; D ambiguous. V was cut by 1 base and J by 4 bases, with 13 bases left in between. Germline values: CDR1 SGHVS, CDR2 FQNEAQ. The CDR3 covers 15 residues. CDR3 in amino acids: CASSLVSGLGTEAFF. The CDR3 region has the DNA TGTGCCAGCAGCTTAGTTTCCGGGTTGGGCACTGAAGCTTTCTTT.

The chain employs TRBV11-2 and TRBJ1-4, with 9 bases lining up with TRBD1. J was trimmed by 12 bases and V by 5 bases; bases with no gene match: 13. In germline, CDR1 is SGHAT, CDR2 FQNNGV. The CDR3 totals 15 residues. The CDR3 spells CASSLNPGTGNELFF. In DNA form, the CDR3 reads TGTGCCAGCAGCCTCAACCCAGGGACAGGGAACGAACTGTTTTTT.

The chain joins TRBV5-1 to TRBJ2-7, with D hard to call. V was cut by 0 bases and J by 0 bases, with 10 bases left in between. The CDR3 sequence is 15 residues long. Germline CDR1 reads SGHRS; CDR2 reads YFSETQ. The CDR3 loop is CASSLAIGFSYEQYF. The CDR3 DNA is TGCGCCAGCAGCTTGGCCATCGGTTTCTCCTACGAGCAGTACTTC.

This chain uses TRBV10-2 with TRBJ2-1; D remains ambiguous. The CDR3 extends over 12 amino acids. Germline V gene lookup returns CDR1 WSHSY and CDR2 SAAADI. Trimming pared 7 bases from V and 5 bases from J, leaving 9 bases between. The CDR3 DNA follows: TGCGCCAGCACCGAGTTCAACAATGAGCAGTTCTTC. Residues: CASTEFNNEQFF.

This chain connects TRBV5-1 to TRBJ1-4; TRBD1 aligns across 8 bases. From germline, CDR1 is SGHRS and CDR2 YFSETQ. The CDR3 sequence is 15 residues long. J lost 0 bases, V lost 4 bases, and 2 bases had no gene match. The CDR3 spells CASSEGQATNEKLFF. The CDR3 region has the DNA TGCGCCAGCAGCGAGGGACAGGCAACTAATGAAAAACTGTTTTTT. The full variable domain, its missing parts supplied by reference TRBV5-1 and TRBJ1-4, is KAGVTQTPRYLIKTRGQQVTLSCSPISGHRSVSWYQQTPGQGLQFLFEYFSETQRNKGNFPGRFSGRQFSNSRSEMNVSTLELGDSALYLCASSEGQATNEKLFFGSGTQLSVL.

This chain links TRBV7-2 with TRBJ1-4; 7 bases align to TRBD1. The length of the CDR3 is 16 residues. The germline V gene has CDR1 SGHTA and CDR2 FQGNSA. The J segment lost 7 bases and the V segment lost 2 bases, leaving 10 bases of the junction unmatched. Here the CDR3 DNA reads TGTGCCAGCAGCTTACTGCCCCCAGGGGGTTTTGAAAAACTGTTTTTT. Translated: CASSLLPPGGFEKLFF.

The V call is TRBV6-1, the J call TRBJ1-5; 9 bases are shared with TRBD1. Germline CDR1 and CDR2: MNHNS and SASEGT. There are 17 residues in the CDR3. The ends lost 4 bases at V and 0 bases at J; junction bases unmatched: 7. CDR3 protein: CASSGGQGRVSNQPQHF. CDR3 in DNA: TGTGCCAGCAGTGGGGGACAGGGAAGGGTTAGCAATCAGCCCCAGCATTTT.

This chain links TRBV9 with TRBJ1-1; TRBD1 matches at 7 bases. Per the germline V gene, CDR1 is SGDLS and CDR2 is YYNGEE. V was pared by 3 bases and J by 5 bases, with 7 bases of the junction left unmatched. The CDR3 is 14 residues long. CDR3 amino acids: CASSASGTATEAFF. The CDR3 coding sequence is TGTGCCAGCAGCGCCTCCGGGACAGCTACTGAAGCTTTCTTT.

J is TRBJ1-2 and V is TRBV9, with D possibly matching TRBD1 (5 bases). Germline V gene lookup returns CDR1 SGDLS and CDR2 YYNGEE. This CDR3 spans 14 amino acids. V lost 6 bases to trimming and J lost 4 bases, with 16 bases between them. The chain's CDR3 is CASNRGSGFYGYTF. CDR3 DNA: TGTGCCAGCAACCGGGGGTCGGGTTTCTATGGCTACACCTTC.

This chain connects TRBV4-1 to TRBJ1-2; possible D gene TRBD1, 5 bases. The CDR3 spans 16 residues. The V end was cut by 1 base, the J end by 0 bases, with 12 bases between. Looked up from germline, CDR1 is MGHRA and CDR2 is YSYEKL. The DNA for the CDR3 is TGCGCCAGCAGCCAAGGAGCAGGGCGCCCTAACTATGGCTACACCTTC. As protein: CASSQGAGRPNYGYTF.

The J gene is TRBJ1-1, the V gene TRBV18, with a possible D match to TRBD1 (6 bases). This CDR3 is built from 15 residues. The V end lost 2 bases, the J end lost 6 bases, and 16 bases lay between the germline ends. Germline CDR1 reads KGHSH; CDR2 reads LQKENI. For the CDR3, the DNA is TGTGCCAGCTCACCAACCGGGGGGCCCTCTGCTGAAGCTTTCTTT. This sequence encodes CASSPTGGPSAEAFF.

This clone was detected only a few times. The V and J genes are TRBV11-3 and TRBJ2-1, with TRBD2 matching 9 bases. Germline V lookup: CDR1 SGHNT, CDR2 YENEEA. J gave up 8 bases and V 4 bases, and 9 bases lay outside the gene matches. This CDR3 contains 15 residues. The CDR3 here is CASSSREGAGDEQFF. The CDR3 DNA is TGTGCCAGCAGCTCGCGGGAGGGCGCCGGCGATGAGCAGTTCTTC.